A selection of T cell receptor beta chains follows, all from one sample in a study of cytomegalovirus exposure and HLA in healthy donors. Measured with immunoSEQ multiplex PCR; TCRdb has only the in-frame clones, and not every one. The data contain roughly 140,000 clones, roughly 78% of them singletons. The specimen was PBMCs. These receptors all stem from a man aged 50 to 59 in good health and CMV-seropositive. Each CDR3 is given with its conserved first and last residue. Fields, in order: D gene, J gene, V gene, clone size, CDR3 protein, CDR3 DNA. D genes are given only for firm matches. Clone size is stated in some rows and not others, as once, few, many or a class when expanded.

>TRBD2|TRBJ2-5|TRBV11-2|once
CASSPAGVWETQYF
TGTGCCAGCAGCCCCGCGGGAGTCTGGGAGACCCAGTACTTC
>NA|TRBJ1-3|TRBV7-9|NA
CSSSLGGASGNTIYF
TGTTCCAGCAGCTTAGGTGGAGCCTCTGGAAACACCATATATTTT
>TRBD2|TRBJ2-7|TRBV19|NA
CASSRLAGEGEQYF
TGTGCCAGTAGCAGACTAGCGGGAGAAGGGGAGCAGTACTTC
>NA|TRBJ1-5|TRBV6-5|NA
CASSYSQAVQPQHF
TGTGCCAGCAGTTACTCACAAGCGGTTCAGCCCCAGCATTTT
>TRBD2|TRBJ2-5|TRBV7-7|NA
CASSPWAGAGETQYF
TGTGCTAGCAGCCCCTGGGCGGGAGCAGGGGAGACCCAGTACTTC
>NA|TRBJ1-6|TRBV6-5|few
CASRTGTPYNSPLHF
TGTGCCAGCAGAACCGGGACACCATATAATTCACCCCTCCACTTT
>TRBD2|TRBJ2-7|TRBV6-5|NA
CASRKTSGSYEQYF
TGTGCCAGCAGGAAGACTAGCGGGAGTTACGAGCAGTACTTC
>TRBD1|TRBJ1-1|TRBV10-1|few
CASSSGGSTEAFF
TGCGCCAGCTCTTCAGGGGGTTCGACTGAAGCTTTCTTT
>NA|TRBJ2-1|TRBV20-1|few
CTTNYGEQFF
TGCACCACGAACTATGGTGAGCAGTTCTTC
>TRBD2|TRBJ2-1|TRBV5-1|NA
CASSWIAGEEQFF
TGCGCCAGCAGCTGGATAGCGGGAGAGGAGCAGTTCTTC
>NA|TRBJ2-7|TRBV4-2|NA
CASSQDPEGGISYEQYF
TGTGCCAGCAGCCAAGATCCTGAGGGGGGGATATCCTACGAGCAGTACTTC
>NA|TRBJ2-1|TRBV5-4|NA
CASSFSQGGEQFF
TGTGCCAGCAGCTTTAGCCAGGGCGGTGAGCAGTTCTTC
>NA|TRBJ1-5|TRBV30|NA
CAWSVLEDQPQHF
TGTGCCTGGAGTGTACTCGAGGATCAGCCCCAGCATTTT
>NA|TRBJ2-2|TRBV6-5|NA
CASSRTAPGELFF
TGTGCCAGCAGCCGGACAGCTCCCGGGGAGCTGTTTTTT
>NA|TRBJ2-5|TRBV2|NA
CASTKAGLETETQYF
TGTGCCAGCACAAAGGCGGGGTTAGAGACGGAGACCCAGTACTTC
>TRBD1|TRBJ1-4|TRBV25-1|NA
CASSETGRSEKLFF
TGTGCCAGCAGTGAGACAGGGAGGAGCGAAAAACTGTTTTTT
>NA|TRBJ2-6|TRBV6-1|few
CASTPRASGANVLTF
TGTGCCAGCACCCCGAGGGCAAGCGGGGCCAACGTCCTGACTTTC
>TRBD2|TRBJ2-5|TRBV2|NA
CASTRTSGGETQYF
TGTGCCAGCACGCGGACTAGCGGCGGGGAGACCCAGTACTTC
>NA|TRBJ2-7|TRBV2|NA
CASSHNREQYF
TGTGCCAGCAGCCACAATCGCGAGCAGTACTTC
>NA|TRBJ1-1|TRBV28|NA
CASSFYTEAFF
TGTGCCAGCAGTTTCTACACTGAAGCTTTCTTT
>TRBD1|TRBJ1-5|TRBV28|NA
CASSLWTGGKDQPQHF
TGTGCCAGCAGTTTGTGGACAGGGGGCAAGGATCAGCCCCAGCATTTT
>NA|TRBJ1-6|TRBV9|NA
CASSPGHSSYNSPLHF
TGTGCCAGCAGCCCGGGACACAGCTCCTATAATTCACCCCTCCACTTT